The 25 T cell receptor beta chains in this list originate from one sample, sequenced in a study of CD8+ T cells in alopecia areata (dated by TCRdb to 2016 to 2018). The time point label on this specimen signifies: baseline before oral tofacitinib. To prepare the library, the immunoSEQ multiplex PCR assay was applied. RNA was extracted from all samples and reverse transcribed into cDNA as template for TCR sequencing. TCRdb provides this immuneACCESS table in a form limited to in-frame rearrangements. Some clones are lacking; in checked studies, under half of them reflect an unresolved V gene, and why the rest are absent is not known. The sample has 100,000 to 150,000 clones on record, approximately 49% of them singletons. Around 19% of the sample belongs to the ten largest clones. Sequencing used CD8+ T cells sorted from blood, obtained at week 0. These TCRs come from a human donor with alopecia areata.

The chain has TRBV5-6 and TRBJ1-5; a weak D match, TRBD1 (6 bases). Germline loops: CDR1 SGHDT, CDR2 YYEEEE. V shed 3 bases and J shed 4 bases, with 8 bases lying between them. The CDR3 totals 13 residues. For the CDR3, the DNA is TGTGCCAGCAGCTCGCAGGGGAATCAGCCCCAGCATTTT. Amino acids: CASSSQGNQPQHF.

The V gene is TRBV7-9, the J gene TRBJ2-1; D is possibly TRBD1 (6 bases). The CDR3 length is 15 residues. Trimming removed 5 bases from V and 6 bases from J, with 17 bases in between. Germline V gene data show CDR1 as SEHNR and CDR2 as FQNEAQ (reference sequence). In nucleotides, the CDR3 is TGTGCCAGCAGCACGCTTTGGGGGCCGGGCAATGAGCAGTTCTTC. As protein: CASSTLWGPGNEQFF.

The V call is TRBV7-8, the J call TRBJ1-1; the D gene is possibly TRBD1 (5 bases). Trimming stripped 0 bases from V and 1 base from J, with 12 bases between. This CDR3 is built from 16 residues. Germline V lookup: CDR1 SGHVS, CDR2 FQNEAQ. The CDR3 protein is CASSLAGPLRNTEAFF. The CDR3 DNA sequence: TGTGCCAGCAGCTTAGCGGGGCCGCTTCGGAACACTGAAGCTTTCTTT.

J is TRBJ2-4 and V is TRBV6-5, with D perhaps matching TRBD2 (5 bases). Trimming cost V 9 bases and J 6 bases, with 15 bases left between them. CDR3 size: 13 residues. Germline CDR1 is MNHEY and CDR2 is SVGAGI. The CDR3 is CASSTRDLNIQYF. The CDR3 DNA sequence: TGTGCCAGTAGTACCCGGGATCTAAACATTCAGTACTTC.

J is TRBJ1-1 and V is TRBV29-1; D may be TRBD1 (5 bases). The CDR3 contains 13 residues. In germline, CDR1 is SQVTM, CDR2 ANQGSEA. Trimming took off 7 bases at V and 1 base at J, with 13 bases between the two ends. In DNA form, the CDR3 reads TGCAGCGCTGGGGTAGGGGAGAACACTGAAGCTTTCTTT. Its protein is CSAGVGENTEAFF.

The chain recombines TRBV27 with TRBJ2-2, with a tentative D call TRBD2 (6 bases). Trimming left V 0 bases short and J 6 bases short, with 14 bases between. Germline-derived CDR1 and CDR2 are MNHEY and SMNVEV (reference sequence). This CDR3 comprises 16 residues. CDR3 region: CASSLSGGERSGELFF. The CDR3 region has the DNA TGTGCCAGCAGTTTATCGGGGGGAGAAAGGTCCGGGGAGCTGTTTTTT.

The chain couples TRBV13 to TRBJ2-7; D not certain. CDR1 PRHDT and CDR2 FYEKMQ come from the germline V gene (reference sequence). This CDR3 region has 14 residues. Trimming pared 5 bases from V and 2 bases from J, leaving 13 bases between. For the CDR3, the DNA is TGTGCCAGCAGCCCCGGCGCAACAGCCTACGAGCAGTACTTC. Translated: CASSPGATAYEQYF.

The chain employs TRBV15 and TRBJ2-7, with TRBD2 matching 10 bases. The CDR3 sequence is 16 residues long. Trimming took 0 bases from V and 6 from J; bases not matched to a gene: 8. Germline CDR1 and CDR2: LNHNV and YYDKDF (reference sequence). The CDR3 spells CATSRDLSSGGSEQYF. In DNA form, the CDR3 reads TGTGCCACCAGCAGAGATCTTTCTAGCGGGGGATCCGAGCAGTACTTC. Using reference TRBV15 and TRBJ2-7 for the parts outside the CDR3, the full variable domain is DAMVIQNPRYQVTQFGKPVTLSCSQTLNHNVMYWYQQKSSQAPKLLFHYYDKDFNNEADTPDNFQSRRPNTSFCFLDIRSPGLGDTAMYLCATSRDLSSGGSEQYFGPGTRLTVT.

The rearrangement links TRBV5-1 to TRBJ2-5; TRBD2 aligns across 8 bases. The ends lost 4 bases at V and 6 bases at J; junction bases unmatched: 8. The germline CDR1 and CDR2 sequences are SGHRS and YFSETQ. CDR3 length: 14 residues. CDR3 loop: CASSRLAWEKTQYF. The CDR3 bases are TGCGCCAGCAGCAGACTAGCGTGGGAAAAGACCCAGTACTTC.

The V call is TRBV6-6, the J call TRBJ2-4, with TRBD1 as a possible D gene (5 bases). V shed 3 bases and J shed 1 base, with 10 bases lying between them. Germline V gene sequence: CDR1 MNHNY, CDR2 SVGAGI (reference sequence). CDR3 length: 15 residues. Here the CDR3 reads CASSYQGMAKNIQYF. The CDR3, as DNA: TGTGCCAGCAGTTATCAGGGCATGGCCAAAAACATTCAGTACTTC.

V usage is TRBV5-6 and J usage is TRBJ2-5; D unresolved. Trimming pared 3 bases from V and 1 base from J, leaving 10 bases between. The length of the CDR3 is 14 residues. From germline, CDR1 is SGHDT and CDR2 YYEEEE. The CDR3 loop is CASSSWEVQETQYF. CDR3 sequence (DNA): TGTGCCAGCAGCTCCTGGGAAGTCCAAGAGACCCAGTACTTC.

The V and J genes are TRBV7-9 and TRBJ2-7, with D tentatively TRBD2 (5 bases). Trimming removed 5 bases at V and 2 bases at J, with 7 bases between. This CDR3 has 12 residues. Germline CDR1 SEHNR, CDR2 FQNEAQ (reference sequence). CDR3 bases: TGTGCCAGCAGCCGGGGTACCTACGAGCAGTACTTC. It codes for CASSRGTYEQYF.

The CDR3 sequence is CASSQKGGHTEAFF. Written as DNA, the CDR3 is TGCGCCAGCAGCCAGAAGGGGGGACATACTGAAGCTTTCTTT. The rearrangement links TRBV4-1 to TRBJ1-1, with TRBD1 as a possible D gene (6 bases). Deletions cut 3 bases from V and 5 bases from J, with 13 bases between. The CDR3 has 14 amino acids. Germline assignment: CDR1 MGHRA and CDR2 YSYEKL.

The chain joins TRBV4-1 to TRBJ1-1, with TRBD1 identical over 8 bases. Germline CDR1 is MGHRA and CDR2 is YSYEKL. V lost 5 bases to trimming and J lost 1 base; unmatched junction nucleotides: 6. The CDR3 contains 15 residues. CDR3 bases: TGCGCCAGCAGCAGCTGGACAGGGAAGAACACTGAAGCTTTCTTT. Translating gives CASSSWTGKNTEAFF.

The rearrangement links TRBV7-9 to TRBJ1-2, with unresolved D. This CDR3 has 14 residues. Germline CDR1 SEHNR, CDR2 FQNEAQ (reference sequence). V lost 5 bases to trimming and J lost 0 bases, with 10 bases between them. The chain's CDR3 is CASSRSTTNYGYTF. CDR3 nucleotide sequence: TGTGCCAGCAGCCGATCCACAACTAACTATGGCTACACCTTC.

CDR3 bases: TGTGCCACCAGCAGAGAATCAGAGGCCAGCAACGGGCAGTACTTC. It is translated as CATSRESEASNGQYF. The chain is built from TRBV15 and TRBJ2-7, with D unclear. V lost 0 bases and J 9 bases, leaving 18 bases between the germline ends. Germline assignment: CDR1 LNHNV and CDR2 YYDKDF (reference sequence). This CDR3 is 15 amino acids long.

This clone has a handful of counts. This chain uses TRBV6-5 with TRBJ2-7; D is possibly TRBD1 or TRBD2 (5 bases each). In germline, CDR1 is MNHEY, CDR2 SVGAGI. V dropped 7 bases and J dropped 3 bases, with 10 bases sitting between them. CDR3 size: 12 residues. In DNA, the CDR3 is TGTGCCAGCACCGCTGGGGGCTACGAGCAGTACTTC. It specifies CASTAGGYEQYF.

This clone was observed a handful of times. The rearrangement uses TRBV29-1 and TRBJ2-3; TRBD1 is a possible D gene (6 bases). Germline V lookup: CDR1 SQVTM, CDR2 ANQGSEA. This CDR3 comprises 12 residues. V was cut by 3 bases and J by 4 bases, with 8 bases left in between. The CDR3, as DNA: TGCAGCGTTGACCAGGGGTCAGATACGCAGTATTTT. The encoded protein is CSVDQGSDTQYF.

This chain uses TRBV29-1 with TRBJ2-7, with D perhaps matching TRBD1 (6 bases). This CDR3 is 13 amino acids long. Germline CDR1 reads SQVTM; CDR2 reads ANQGSEA. Trimming shortened V by 4 bases and J by 0 bases, and 10 bases separated the two germline ends. In DNA form, the CDR3 reads TGCAGCGTTGCTACAGGGAGCTCCTACGAGCAGTACTTC. Amino acid sequence: CSVATGSSYEQYF.

This sequence joins TRBV25-1 and TRBJ2-5, with 7 bases aligning to TRBD2. Germline trimming cut 5 bases from V and 4 bases from J; bases unmatched to any gene: 7. Germline CDR1 reads MGHDK; CDR2 reads SYGVNS. The CDR3 has 14 amino acids. For the CDR3, the DNA is TGTGCCAGCAGTCCCAGCGGGGACCCAGAGACCCAGTACTTC. Encoded protein: CASSPSGDPETQYF.

This clone was detected only a few times. J is TRBJ2-3 and V is TRBV4-3; D is possibly TRBD2 (5 bases). Trimming left V 4 bases short and J 2 bases short, with 13 bases between. The CDR3 sequence is 15 residues long. Germline CDR1 LGHNA, CDR2 YSLEER. CDR3 DNA sequence: TGCGCCAGCAGCCGCATTTCGGGAATCACAGATACGCAGTATTTT. It translates to CASSRISGITDTQYF.

The chain has TRBV29-1 and TRBJ2-7; maybe TRBD2 (7 bases). Trimming shortened V by 5 bases and J by 0 bases, and 14 bases separated the two germline ends. CDR3 length: 14 residues. CDR1 and CDR2 (germline): SQVTM, ANQGSEA. The CDR3 loop is CSVSAGASSYEQYF. The DNA of the CDR3 is TGCAGCGTTTCGGCGGGGGCTAGCTCCTACGAGCAGTACTTC.

This clone has at least ten counts. The chain couples TRBV7-9 to TRBJ2-7; a possible D gene is TRBD1 (5 bases). Germline V gene lookup returns CDR1 SEHNR and CDR2 FQNEAQ (reference sequence). CDR3 length equals 14 residues. Trimming took off 2 bases at V and 3 bases at J, with 11 bases between the two ends. CDR3 sequence (DNA): TGTGCCAGCAGCTTACCGACAGAAAACTACGAGCAGTACTTC. Protein product: CASSLPTENYEQYF.

This clone was counted only a few times. The chain links TRBV11-2 to TRBJ2-2, with D hard to call. This CDR3 is 12 amino acids long. In germline, CDR1 is SGHAT, CDR2 FQNNGV. Trimming shortened V by 1 base and J by 6 bases, and 3 bases separated the two germline ends. CDR3 bases: TGTGCCAGCAGCTTAGTGGCCGGGGAGCTGTTTTTT. As protein: CASSLVAGELFF.

The chain has TRBV9 and TRBJ2-7, with D possibly matching TRBD2 (5 bases). Germline CDR1 is SGDLS and CDR2 is YYNGEE. V was clipped by 0 bases and J by 6 bases, with 10 bases between them. The CDR3 length is 13 residues. CDR3 DNA sequence: TGTGCCAGCAGCGTAGTTCAAGGGAGCGAGCAGTACTTC. This sequence encodes CASSVVQGSEQYF.